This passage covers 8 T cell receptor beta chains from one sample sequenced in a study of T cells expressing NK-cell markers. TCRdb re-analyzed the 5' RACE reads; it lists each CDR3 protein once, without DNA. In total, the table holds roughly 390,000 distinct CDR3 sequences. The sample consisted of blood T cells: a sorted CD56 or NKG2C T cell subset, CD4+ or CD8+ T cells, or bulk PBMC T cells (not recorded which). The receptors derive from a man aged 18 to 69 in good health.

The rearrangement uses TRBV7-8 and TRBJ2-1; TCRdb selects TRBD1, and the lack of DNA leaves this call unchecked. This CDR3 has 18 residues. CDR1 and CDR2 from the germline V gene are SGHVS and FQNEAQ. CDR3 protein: CASSGAGGSLKHYNEQFF.

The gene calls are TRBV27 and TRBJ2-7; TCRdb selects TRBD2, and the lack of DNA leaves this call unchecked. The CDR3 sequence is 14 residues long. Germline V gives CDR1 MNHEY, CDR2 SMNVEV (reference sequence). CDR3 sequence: CASSLTGLNYEQYF.

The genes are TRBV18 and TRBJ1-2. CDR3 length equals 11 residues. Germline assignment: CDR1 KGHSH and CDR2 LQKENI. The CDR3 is CASSPSDGYTF.

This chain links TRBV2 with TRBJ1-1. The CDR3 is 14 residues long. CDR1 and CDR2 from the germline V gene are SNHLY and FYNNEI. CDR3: CASSERGRDTEAFF.

CDR3 residues: CASSMGTGGADEKLFF. The chain recombines TRBV7-9 with TRBJ1-4; lacking DNA, the TRBD1 call made by TCRdb goes unchecked. Germline V CDR1 and CDR2: SEHNR, FQNEAQ (reference sequence). This CDR3 contains 16 residues.

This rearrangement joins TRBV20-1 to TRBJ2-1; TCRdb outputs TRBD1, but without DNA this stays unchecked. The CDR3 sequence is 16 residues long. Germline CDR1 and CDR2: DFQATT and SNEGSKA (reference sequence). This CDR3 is CSASVGGGRAYNEQFF.

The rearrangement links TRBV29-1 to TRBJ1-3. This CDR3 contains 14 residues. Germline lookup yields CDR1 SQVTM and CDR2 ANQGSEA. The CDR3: CSAYRDYSGNTIYF.

CDR3: CASSLGRLNQPQHF. The V call is TRBV5-5, the J call TRBJ1-5. The CDR3 is 14 amino acids. Germline CDR1 reads SGHKS; CDR2 reads YYEKEE (reference sequence).